These 22 T cell receptor beta chains were all obtained from the same sample, sequenced in a study of regulatory T cells in long-lasting Graves disease listed by TCRdb under 2021. The library was obtained by multiplex PCR. Sequenced on an Illumina HiSeq 4000. To build TCR beta libraries, CDR3 regions were amplified by Arm-PCR using iRepertoire HTBI primers. The public reads were reanalyzed by TCRdb: fastp trimming at Q25, MiXCR alignment, in-frame beta chains only. Rows are unified per CDR3 protein, each entry keeping the most common DNA and genes. Here the sample has 400,000 to 500,000 distinct CDR3 sequences; around 17% occur a single time. The ten most abundant clones make up about 10% of the sample. Taken with the paper, the label for time point translates to: newly diagnosed GD, antithyroid drugs for less than 3 months. RNA was extracted from PBMCs in TRIzol for both TCR sequencing and RNA sequencing.

In addition, the sample was reused for a study of T cells in Graves' hyperthyroidism and ophthalmopathy.

The sequencing used peripheral blood mononuclear cells (PBMCs), collected at new diagnosis, from a patient treated with antithyroid drugs. These receptors originate from a woman aged 25 to 45 with Graves disease. Donor details come from another sample of the same person, matched by shared clones.

A few counts support this clonotype. V usage is TRBV19 and J usage is TRBJ2-7, with 9 bases identical to TRBD1. The CDR3 spans 14 residues. Germline loops: CDR1 LNHDA, CDR2 SQIVND (reference sequence). V trimming: 5 bases; J trimming: 5 bases; junction bases outside the gene matches: 7. CDR3 amino acids: CASSVGQGPDEQYF. CDR3 nucleotides: TGTGCCAGTAGTGTAGGACAGGGGCCGGACGAGCAGTACTTC. The complete variable domain, with remaining parts taken from reference TRBV19 and TRBJ2-7, reads DGGITQSPKYLFRKEGQNVTLSCEQNLNHDAMYWYRQDPGQGLRLIYYSQIVNDFQKGDIAEGYSVSREKKESFPLTVTSAQKNPTAFYLCASSVGQGPDEQYFGPGTRLTVT.

This clonotype was seen ten or more times. The chain links TRBV14 to TRBJ2-6, with D possibly called TRBD1 or TRBD2 (5 bases each). Germline V lookup: CDR1 SGHDN, CDR2 FVKESK. The CDR3 runs to 18 residues. V lost 1 base to trimming and J lost 0 bases, with 13 bases between them. The CDR3 here is CASSQGPGRFSGANVLTF. The CDR3 DNA is TGTGCCAGCAGCCAAGGGCCGGGACGGTTCTCTGGGGCCAACGTCCTGACTTTC. Full variable domain (rest looked up from reference TRBV14 and TRBJ2-6): EAGVTQFPSHSVIEKGQTVTLRCDPISGHDNLYWYRRVMGKEIKFLLHFVKESKQDESGMPNNRFLAERTGGTYSTLKVQPAELEDSGVYFCASSQGPGRFSGANVLTFGAGSRLTVL.

This clonotype showed up many times. The chain combines TRBV6-1 with TRBJ2-1; 8 nucleotides line up with TRBD2. The CDR3 loop spans 13 amino acids. Germline assignment: CDR1 MNHNS and CDR2 SASEGT. Trimming took 7 bases from V and 7 from J; bases not matched to a gene: 6. CDR3 coding DNA: TGTGCCAGCATTGCTAGCGGGCAAAATGAGCAGTTCTTC. Translating it yields CASIASGQNEQFF.

The chain's CDR3 is CASSPQGTTNEKLFF. In DNA form, the CDR3 reads TGCGCCAGCAGCCCACAGGGGACAACTAATGAAAAACTGTTTTTT. The rearrangement joins TRBV4-1 to TRBJ1-4; 7 positions agree with TRBD1. The CDR3 runs 15 residues. The germline gives CDR1 MGHRA, CDR2 YSYEKL. V shed 4 bases and J 0 bases; nucleotides not matched to a gene: 2.

To note about this clonotype: This may be a read error, as it is one base from a much larger clone. The chain carries TRBV5-8 and TRBJ2-5, with D uncertain. The CDR3 totals 12 residues. Germline values: CDR1 SGHTS, CDR2 YDEGEE. The CDR3, as DNA: TGCGCCAGCGCAATTGGTTTGGAGACCCAGTACTTC. Translation gives CASAIGLETQYF.

This clonotype was seen repeatedly, ten times or more. The J gene is TRBJ1-2, the V gene TRBV20-1; no firm D call. The CDR3 covers 13 residues. Deletions cut 3 bases from V and 1 base from J, with 9 bases between. The germline CDR1 and CDR2 sequences are DFQATT and SNEGSKA (reference sequence). The CDR3 DNA is TGCAGTGCTAGTCACCTGTTTAACTATGGCTACACCTTC. It specifies CSASHLFNYGYTF.

This clonotype came up a few times. The chain combines TRBV12-3 or TRBV12-4 with TRBJ2-7, with 7 bases identical to TRBD1. This CDR3 region has 14 residues. V lost 5 bases, J lost 2 bases, and 6 bases stayed unmatched. The CDR3 region is CASSLGQTAYEQYF. CDR3 bases: TGTGCCAGCAGTCTGGGACAGACTGCCTACGAGCAGTACTTC.

This clonotype was seen at least ten times. The chain links TRBV7-9 to TRBJ2-1; TRBD2 matches at 7 bases. V trimming: 0 bases; J trimming: 8 bases; junction bases outside the gene matches: 13. The CDR3 length is 17 residues. Germline CDR1 and CDR2: SEHNR and FQNEAQ (reference sequence). The CDR3 region is CASSLAPRAGRAHEQFF. As DNA, the CDR3 is TGTGCCAGCAGCTTAGCCCCTCGTGCAGGGAGGGCCCATGAGCAGTTCTTC.

This chain uses TRBV29-1 with TRBJ1-3; TRBD1 agrees at 7 bases. Germline V gene sequence: CDR1 SQVTM, CDR2 ANQGSEA. CDR3 length: 14 amino acids. The junction had 7 bases not matched to a gene; V was cut back by 5 bases and J by 3 bases. CDR3 residues: CSVLTGLGGNTIYF. In DNA, the CDR3 is TGCAGCGTTCTGACAGGGTTAGGTGGAAACACCATATATTTT.

In its sample, this clonotype was seen many times. The chain recombines TRBV30 with TRBJ2-1, with 13 bases lining up with TRBD2. J gave up 4 bases and V 0 bases, and 3 bases lay outside the gene matches. This CDR3 spans 16 amino acids. Per the germline V gene, CDR1 is GTSNPN and CDR2 is SVGIG (reference sequence). This CDR3 reads CAWSVWTSGRYNEQFF. DNA for the CDR3: TGTGCCTGGAGTGTCTGGACTAGCGGGAGATACAATGAGCAGTTCTTC.

This clonotype was seen ten or more times. CDR3: CASSFGVEQFF. The CDR3 DNA is TGCGCCAGCAGCTTTGGTGTTGAGCAGTTCTTC. The J gene is TRBJ2-1, the V gene TRBV5-1; D remains ambiguous. Trimming shortened V by 2 bases and J by 9 bases, and 6 bases separated the two germline ends. Germline V gives CDR1 SGHRS, CDR2 YFSETQ. The CDR3 consists of 11 residues. The variable domain in full, completed from reference TRBV5-1 and TRBJ2-1, reads KAGVTQTPRYLIKTRGQQVTLSCSPISGHRSVSWYQQTPGQGLQFLFEYFSETQRNKGNFPGRFSGRQFSNSRSEMNVSTLELGDSALYLCASSFGVEQFFGPGTRLTVL.

This clonotype appeared a few times. A single base separates this from a much larger clone, so it may be a read error. The chain combines TRBV30 with TRBJ2-1; D remains unclear. Trimming pared 2 bases from V and 3 bases from J, leaving 2 bases between. Germline V gene lookup returns CDR1 GTSNPN and CDR2 SVGIG (reference sequence). The CDR3 spans 11 residues. This CDR3 reads CAWSNYNEQFF. Written as DNA, the CDR3 is TGTGCCTGGAGTAACTACAATGAGCAGTTCTTC.

This chain connects TRBV6-1 to TRBJ2-5, with a weak D call TRBD2 (6 bases). Deletions cut 6 bases from V and 2 bases from J, with 13 bases between. The CDR3 has 14 residues. Germline V lookup: CDR1 MNHNS, CDR2 SASEGT. The CDR3 DNA reads as TGTGCCAGCAGAGGCGGGACTCTACAAGAGACCCAGTACTTC. Its protein product is CASRGGTLQETQYF.

This clonotype occurred many times. This chain links TRBV28 with TRBJ1-2; D gene uncertain. The CDR3 length is 15 residues. V was pared by 2 bases and J by 2 bases, with 12 bases between. Germline CDR1 is MDHEN and CDR2 is SYDVKM. CDR3 DNA sequence: TGTGCCAGCAGTTTAGTGCAAGGCCGAAACTATGGCTACACCTTC. Its translation: CASSLVQGRNYGYTF.

This clonotype has a single count. The junction differs from germline at one of its ends, possibly a read error. This sequence joins TRBV11-3 and TRBJ2-1, with TRBD2 matching 11 bases. CDR3 size: 16 residues. CDR1 is SGHNT and CDR2 is YENEEA in the germline V gene. The CDR3 bases are TGTGCCAGCAGCTTATCCGGGACTAGCGGTAACAATGGGCAGTTCTTC. It encodes CASSLSGTSGNNGQFF. Together with reference TRBV11-3 and TRBJ2-1, the CDR3 gives the full variable domain: EAGVVQSPRYKIIEKKQPVAFWCNPISGHNTLYWYLQNLGQGPELLIRYENEEAVDDSQLPKDRFSAERLKGVDSTLKIQPAELGDSAVYLCASSLSGTSGNNGQFFGPGTRLTVL.

This clonotype was counted ten times or more. DNA for the CDR3: TGTGCCATCAGTGAGGGACAGGGTAAAGAGACCCAGTACTTC. Translated, it gives CAISEGQGKETQYF. The chain combines TRBV10-3 with TRBJ2-5; the match to TRBD1 covers 8 bases. From germline, CDR1 is ENHRY and CDR2 SYGVKD. V lost 2 bases and J lost 3; bases outside the gene matches: 2. The CDR3 totals 14 residues.

The chain couples TRBV14 to TRBJ2-5; D is possibly TRBD1 or TRBD2 (5 bases each). Between the trimmed V and J ends, which lost 8 bases and 9 bases, there was a span of 25 bases. The CDR3 sequence is 15 residues long. Germline V gene data show CDR1 as SGHDN and CDR2 as FVKESK. Written as DNA, the CDR3 is TGTGCCAGCGCCAATCTTGGGACCCACCCGGTGGCCCAGTACTTC. It specifies CASANLGTHPVAQYF. The variable domain in full, with the rest retrieved from reference TRBV14 and TRBJ2-5, is EAGVTQFPSHSVIEKGQTVTLRCDPISGHDNLYWYRRVMGKEIKFLLHFVKESKQDESGMPNNRFLAERTGGTYSTLKVQPAELEDSGVYFCASANLGTHPVAQYFGPGTRLLVL.

This clonotype was counted between two and nine times. A much bigger clone sits one base away, suggesting this may be a read error. The chain uses TRBV2 and TRBJ2-5; D might be TRBD1 or TRBD2, each matching 5 bases. V was trimmed by 6 bases and J by 5 bases, leaving 13 bases between them. The CDR3 runs to 13 residues. Germline CDR1 SNHLY, CDR2 FYNNEI. The CDR3 reads CASRRAGRETQYF. CDR3 sequence (DNA): TGTGCCAGCAGGAGGGCAGGGCGGGAGACCCAGTACTTC.

This clonotype has more than one count but fewer than ten. The chain joins TRBV2 to TRBJ2-5; the D gene is possibly TRBD1 (5 bases). The CDR3 contains 13 residues. Per the germline V gene, CDR1 is SNHLY and CDR2 is FYNNEI. V was cut by 2 bases and J by 2 bases, with 6 bases left in between. In DNA form, the CDR3 reads TGTGCCAGCAGTGAAAGGGGACAAGAGACCCAGTACTTC. This translates into CASSERGQETQYF.

This clonotype was detected many times. This CDR3 is CASSYMRSDTQYF. CDR3 DNA sequence: TGTGCCAGCAGCTATATGAGGTCAGATACGCAGTATTTT. V usage is TRBV12-3 or TRBV12-4 and J usage is TRBJ2-3; D ambiguous. Between the trimmed V and J ends, which lost 6 bases and 4 bases, there was a span of 11 bases. CDR3 length: 13 amino acids.

This clonotype was picked up many times. V is TRBV14 and J is TRBJ2-1; 7 nucleotides align to TRBD2. The CDR3 length is 13 residues. Germline-derived CDR1 and CDR2 are SGHDN and FVKESK. The V and J ends lost 3 bases and 8 bases, in that order; junction bases with no gene match: 4. The CDR3 here is CASSHWTRDEQFF. The CDR3 DNA reads TGTGCCAGCAGCCATTGGACTAGGGATGAGCAGTTCTTC.

This clonotype appeared many times. The rearrangement uses TRBV11-2 and TRBJ2-1; the match to TRBD2 covers 12 bases. J lost 8 bases, V lost 5 bases, and 7 bases had no gene match. The CDR3 is 15 amino acids. In germline, CDR1 is SGHAT, CDR2 FQNNGV. CDR3 bases: TGTGCCAGCAGCAGTAGACTAGCGGGAGTCTATGAGCAGTTCTTC. Its translation: CASSSRLAGVYEQFF.